Shown below are 27 T cell receptor beta chains from a single sample sequenced in a study of blood T cell repertoires in COVID-19. Assay used: immunoSEQ multiplex PCR; TCRdb lists only in-frame clones, some missing. This table has around 140,000 clones, 84% appearing once. The sequenced material came from peripheral blood. These receptors all stem from a man aged 55 to 69 with acute or convalescent COVID-19.

This chain uses TRBV5-1 with TRBJ1-2; the match to TRBD1 covers 8 bases. Losses at the gene ends were 0 bases for V and 1 base for J; bases not matched to a gene: 5. CDR3 size: 16 residues. CDR1 SGHRS and CDR2 YFSETQ come from the germline V gene. CDR3 DNA: TGCGCCAGCAGCTTGGACAGGGGGGCAGTTAACTATGGCTACACCTTC. It translates to CASSLDRGAVNYGYTF.

The chain combines TRBV6-5 with TRBJ2-3; 8 bases are shared with TRBD1. V lost 1 base to trimming and J lost 4 bases; unmatched junction nucleotides: 4. Germline CDR1 reads MNHEY; CDR2 reads SVGAGI. The CDR3 contains 15 residues. DNA for the CDR3: TGTGCCAGCAGTTACTTAGGACAGGGAGCAGATACGCAGTATTTT. Translated, it gives CASSYLGQGADTQYF.

This rearrangement joins TRBV5-1 to TRBJ2-7; 9 bases are shared with TRBD1. V lost 3 bases and J lost 3; bases outside the gene matches: 7. Germline CDR1 is SGHRS and CDR2 is YFSETQ. The CDR3 has 15 amino acids. The CDR3 nucleotides read TGCGCCAGCAGCTCGGGACAGGGTACGGTCTACGAGCAGTACTTC. It specifies CASSSGQGTVYEQYF.

The rearrangement links TRBV5-6 to TRBJ2-7; 11 bases match TRBD2. This CDR3 region has 15 residues. V lost 1 base to trimming and J lost 5 bases; unmatched junction nucleotides: 5. From germline, CDR1 is SGHDT and CDR2 YYEEEE. The CDR3 protein is CASSLISGRAHEQYF. The CDR3 bases are TGTGCCAGCAGCTTGATTAGCGGGAGGGCCCACGAGCAGTACTTC. Using reference TRBV5-6 and TRBJ2-7 for the parts outside the CDR3, the full variable domain is DAGVTQSPTHLIKTRGQQVTLRCSPKSGHDTVSWYQQALGQGPQFIFQYYEEEERQRGNFPDRFSGHQFPNYSSELNVNALLLGDSALYLCASSLISGRAHEQYFGPGTRLTVT.

The V call is TRBV7-6, the J call TRBJ1-4, with 8 bases that match TRBD1. V gave up 1 base and J gave up 8 bases; unmatched junction bases: 3. Germline CDR1 SGHVS, CDR2 FNYEAQ. The CDR3 runs to 14 residues. DNA of the CDR3: TGTGCCAGCAGCTTAGGGACAGGGTTCGAAAAACTGTTTTTT. The encoded protein is CASSLGTGFEKLFF.

This clone appeared once. The chain couples TRBV3-1 (or the pseudogene TRBV3-2) to TRBJ2-1; 8 nucleotides align to TRBD2. V lost 4 bases to trimming and J lost 11 bases; unmatched junction nucleotides: 13. The CDR3 is made up of 15 amino acids. Germline loops: CDR1 LGHDT, CDR2 YNNKEL (reference sequence). As DNA, the CDR3 is TGTGCCAGCAGCCCCAAGTGGACTAGCCAATACAAGCAGTTCTTC. Amino acid sequence: CASSPKWTSQYKQFF.

This clone was counted a single time. This chain joins TRBV4-2 and TRBJ1-6; TRBD1 might be the D (6 bases). The CDR3 is 14 amino acids. Per the germline V gene, CDR1 is LGHNA and CDR2 is YNFKEQ. Trimming stripped 0 bases from V and 7 bases from J, with 7 bases between. The DNA of the CDR3 is TGTGCCAGCAGCCAAGACAGGGGAAATTCACCCCTCCACTTT. Amino acids: CASSQDRGNSPLHF.

The chain has TRBV9 and TRBJ2-2, with unresolved D. The germline CDR1 and CDR2 sequences are SGDLS and YYNGEE. CDR3 length: 13 amino acids. Trimming left V 3 bases short and J 6 bases short, with 9 bases between. The DNA of the CDR3 is TGTGCCAGCAGCGGTCTGTTAGCCGGGGAGCTGTTTTTT. It codes for CASSGLLAGELFF.

The gene calls are TRBV5-1 and TRBJ1-1; perhaps TRBD1 as D (5 bases). Trimming stripped 4 bases from V and 5 bases from J, with 12 bases between. The CDR3 consists of 13 residues. CDR1 and CDR2 (germline): SGHRS, YFSETQ. CDR3 sequence reads: CASSMTDQTEAFF. The CDR3, as DNA: TGCGCCAGCAGCATGACAGATCAGACTGAAGCTTTCTTT.

This sequence joins TRBV10-2 and TRBJ1-2, with 7 bases identical to TRBD1. The CDR3 consists of 17 residues. The germline V gene encodes CDR1 WSHSY and CDR2 SAAADI. J was trimmed by 3 bases and V by 8 bases; bases with no gene match: 18. The CDR3 region has the DNA TGCGCCAGCCGTACCGGGACAGCAACCAGCCAACACTATGGCTACACCTTC. As protein: CASRTGTATSQHYGYTF.

The rearrangement links TRBV7-3 to TRBJ1-2; the match to TRBD1 covers 8 bases. CDR1 SGHTA and CDR2 FQGTGA come from the germline V gene. V lost 4 bases to trimming and J lost 5 bases; unmatched junction nucleotides: 12. The CDR3 has 16 amino acids. In nucleotides, the CDR3 is TGTGCCAGCAGCTCTACGGGCGGACAGGGAGGATATGGCTACACCTTC. It yields the protein CASSSTGGQGGYGYTF.

The chain joins TRBV7-8 to TRBJ1-5; 7 bases are shared with TRBD1. The CDR3 covers 14 residues. The J segment lost 6 bases and the V segment lost 6 bases, leaving 8 bases of the junction unmatched. Per germline, CDR1 SGHVS and CDR2 FQNEAQ. CDR3 loop: CASSTNRGSQPQHF. The CDR3 DNA sequence: TGTGCCAGCAGTACTAACAGGGGAAGTCAGCCCCAGCATTTT.

The sample holds a few counts of this clone. The chain combines TRBV9 with TRBJ1-1; D is possibly TRBD1 (5 bases). This CDR3 has 14 residues. The V end lost 0 bases, the J end lost 6 bases, and 12 bases lay between the germline ends. Per germline, CDR1 SGDLS and CDR2 YYNGEE. The CDR3 loop reads CASSVVVGTSEAFF. CDR3 in DNA: TGTGCCAGCAGCGTAGTTGTCGGGACTTCTGAAGCTTTCTTT. Full variable domain (remainder filled in from reference TRBV9 and TRBJ1-1): DSGVTQTPKHLITATGQRVTLRCSPRSGDLSVYWYQQSLDQGLQFLIQYYNGEERAKGNILERFSAQQFPDLHSELNLSSLELGDSALYFCASSVVVGTSEAFFGQGTRLTVV.

The chain is built from TRBV12-3 or TRBV12-4 and TRBJ1-2; D unresolved. The CDR3 runs to 12 residues. V lost 4 bases, J lost 4 bases, and 7 bases lay in between. The CDR3 DNA follows: TGTGCCAGCAGTTCCACGGGCTATGGCTACACCTTC. Protein sequence: CASSSTGYGYTF.

A single count supports this clone. This chain joins TRBV7-9 and TRBJ1-1; D ambiguous. With 1 base removed from V and 1 base from J, the gap between germline ends came to 10 bases. The germline V gene has CDR1 SEHNR and CDR2 FQNEAQ (reference sequence). The CDR3 runs 15 residues. CDR3: CASSLGDFRNTEAFF. The DNA of the CDR3 is TGTGCCAGCAGCTTAGGTGACTTCCGGAACACTGAAGCTTTCTTT.

The chain is built from TRBV3-1 (or the pseudogene TRBV3-2) and TRBJ2-5; maybe TRBD1 (5 bases). Looked up from germline, CDR1 is LGHDT and CDR2 is YNNKEL (reference sequence). The CDR3 spans 17 residues. Trimming pared 4 bases from V and 9 bases from J, leaving 27 bases between. As DNA, the CDR3 is TGTGCCAGCAGCCCGAGTCCCTTGGATTGGACAAGATGGGCCCAGTACTTC. Translating it yields CASSPSPLDWTRWAQYF.

V usage is TRBV18 and J usage is TRBJ1-3; D call uncertain. The length of the CDR3 is 15 residues. V lost 3 bases and J lost 6, with 15 bases in between. Germline V gives CDR1 KGHSH, CDR2 LQKENI. The CDR3 sequence: CASSPIATSANTIYF. Written as DNA, the CDR3 is TGTGCCAGCTCACCCATCGCGACTTCGGCAAACACCATATATTTT.

This chain links TRBV19 with TRBJ2-7; D call uncertain. Germline values: CDR1 LNHDA, CDR2 SQIVND (reference sequence). V was trimmed by 3 bases and J by 0 bases, leaving 12 bases between them. The CDR3 is made up of 15 amino acids. The CDR3 sequence: CASSIMTGPSYEQYF. The DNA of the CDR3 is TGTGCCAGTAGTATTATGACGGGTCCCTCCTACGAGCAGTACTTC. The full variable domain, completed using reference TRBV19 and TRBJ2-7, is DGGITQSPKYLFRKEGQNVTLSCEQNLNHDAMYWYRQDPGQGLRLIYYSQIVNDFQKGDIAEGYSVSREKKESFPLTVTSAQKNPTAFYLCASSIMTGPSYEQYFGPGTRLTVT.

The rearrangement joins TRBV5-6 to TRBJ2-7, with 10 bases that match TRBD1. V shed 0 bases, J shed 4 bases, and the junction held 4 bases outside the gene matches. Germline CDR1 and CDR2: SGHDT and YYEEEE. The CDR3 covers 15 residues. CDR3 amino acids: CASSLAPGQGYEQYF. DNA for the CDR3: TGTGCCAGCAGCTTGGCACCGGGACAGGGGTACGAGCAGTACTTC.

A single count supports this clone. The sample carries other DNA sequences with the same CDR3. The CDR3 loop reads CATSAGYEQYF. In DNA, the CDR3 is TGTGCCACCAGTGCGGGCTACGAGCAGTACTTC. The V call is TRBV24-1, the J call TRBJ2-7; D gene ambiguous. CDR3 length: 11 amino acids. Deletions cut 5 bases from V and 3 bases from J, with 4 bases between. From germline, CDR1 is KGHDR and CDR2 SFDVKD.

On this clone: Other DNA sequences of this sample code for an identical CDR3. V gene TRBV12-3 or TRBV12-4 combines with J gene TRBJ2-7; maybe TRBD2 (6 bases). V was cut by 4 bases and J by 4 bases, with 8 bases left in between. The length of the CDR3 is 12 residues. The chain's CDR3 is CASSSGVYEQYF. The CDR3 DNA follows: TGTGCCAGCAGTTCGGGGGTATACGAGCAGTACTTC.

This clone was seen once. The J gene is TRBJ2-2, the V gene TRBV7-6; D is possibly TRBD2 (6 bases). Germline assignment: CDR1 SGHVS and CDR2 FNYEAQ. The CDR3 length is 15 residues. Trimming removed 1 base from V and 7 bases from J, with 13 bases in between. This CDR3 reads CASSLGGAAGGELFF. CDR3 coding DNA: TGTGCCAGCAGCTTAGGAGGGGCAGCGGGCGGGGAGCTGTTTTTT.

As DNA, the CDR3 is TGTGCAAGTCGCGCCACCATTACAGCGGGGGGTAAGAGCGGGGAGCTGTTTTTT. Translation: CASRATITAGGKSGELFF. The chain has TRBV12-2 and TRBJ2-2; the table assigns TRBD2, which was not confirmed against the DNA. TRBV12-2 is listed as a pseudogene. The CDR3 consists of 18 residues.

The chain recombines TRBV27 with TRBJ1-1, with 7 nucleotides matching TRBD1. Germline loops: CDR1 MNHEY, CDR2 SMNVEV (reference sequence). J gave up 12 bases and V 2 bases, and 18 bases lay outside the gene matches. CDR3 length: 16 amino acids. This CDR3 reads CASSLAPDRPAGETFF. As DNA, the CDR3 is TGTGCCAGCAGTTTAGCTCCGGACAGGCCGGCTGGCGAGACTTTCTTT.

The chain links TRBV7-8 to TRBJ2-7; 7 positions agree with TRBD1. The CDR3 runs 12 residues. The junction had 4 bases not matched to a gene; V was cut back by 5 bases and J by 6 bases. In germline, CDR1 is SGHVS, CDR2 FQNEAQ. The CDR3: CASSPGTAEQYF. The CDR3, as DNA: TGTGCCAGCAGCCCGGGGACAGCCGAGCAGTACTTC. Using reference TRBV7-8 and TRBJ2-7 for the parts outside the CDR3, the full variable domain is GAGVSQSPRYKVAKRGQDVALRCDPISGHVSLFWYQQALGQGPEFLTYFQNEAQLDKSGLPSDRFFAERPEGSVSTLKIQRTQQEDSAVYLCASSPGTAEQYFGPGTRLTVT.

This chain joins TRBV12-3 or TRBV12-4 and TRBJ2-7; a weak D match, TRBD2 (7 bases). Trimming took off 4 bases at V and 4 bases at J, with 11 bases between the two ends. The length of the CDR3 is 13 residues. The CDR3 spells CASSWGGGYEQYF. DNA of the CDR3: TGTGCCAGCAGTTGGGGGGGCGGGTACGAGCAGTACTTC.

The chain recombines TRBV3-1 (or the pseudogene TRBV3-2) with TRBJ2-1; 12 positions match TRBD1. J lost 8 bases, V lost 3 bases, and 2 bases had no gene match. The CDR3 has 14 amino acids. Per the germline V gene, CDR1 is LGHDT and CDR2 is YNNKEL (reference sequence). The chain's CDR3 is CASSQGQGADEQFF. The CDR3 nucleotides are TGTGCCAGCAGCCAGGGACAGGGGGCGGATGAGCAGTTCTTC.